This record looks at one TCR beta chain sequence and its context. Its antigen remains unidentified. In the original workflow: ImmunoSEQ supplied junction-only sequences lacking quality scores, so filtering was different. Here immunoSEQ multiplex PCR was the method, and the copy in TCRdb shows in-frame clones only, minus some. V, J and clone size are those of that table, while D and trimming were read from the DNA. This table holds approximately 650,000 clones, nearly 97% found once. This sample was taken from a study of shared clonotypes between healthy human individuals. Trimming removed 2 bases at V and 8 bases at J, with 18 bases between. The CDR3 runs 15 residues. CDR1 and CDR2 from the germline V gene are MDHEN and SYDVKM. Overall study findings and caveats: Non-shared clonotypes had lower generation probabilities than those shared by all four donors.

Naivety among CD8 cells was defined by CD45RO negativity and positive CCR7 selection, thereby excluding terminally differentiated effector memory CD45RA+ cells. Those who donated were healthy HIV-negative adults, with no recent acute infections or vaccinations reported. This chain connects TRBV28 to TRBJ1-2; D remains ambiguous. The receptor comes from a woman in her 30s in good health. The sequenced sample was naive CD8+ T cells sorted from blood. The CDR3 spells CASSLTSRGLDGYTF. In DNA, the CDR3 is TGTGCCAGCAGTTTAACTTCAAGAGGGTTGGACGGCTACACCTTC.